The source of this TCR beta chain is a study of spatial heterogeneity in lung cancer. Specified time point: sample taken at primary tumor resection. The input material, whole RNA from tumor, nontumor lung or frozen PBMC, was sequenced unsorted. Patients with untreated early-stage non-small cell lung cancer, numbering some 72, were the donors. Germline V gives CDR1 MDHEN, CDR2 SYDVKM. V lost 5 bases to trimming and J lost 7 bases, with 14 bases between them. This CDR3 has 14 residues. TCR cDNA molecules each had a unique molecular identifier. TCRdb called the 5' RACE reads again in MiXCR, with one record for every CDR3 protein. The table has some 10,000 distinct CDR3 sequences, about 17% seen once; the top ten hold approximately 50%. This clonotype showed up just a few times.

The receptor was isolated from a male donor with early-stage non-small cell lung cancer. V and J are TRBV28 and TRBJ2-2, with a weak D call TRBD1 (6 bases). Sample: PBMCs, taken at surgery. CDR3 nucleotides: TGTGCCAGCAGTCAAAACAGGGCTGGCGGGGAGCTGTTTTTT. Translated, it gives CASSQNRAGGELFF.